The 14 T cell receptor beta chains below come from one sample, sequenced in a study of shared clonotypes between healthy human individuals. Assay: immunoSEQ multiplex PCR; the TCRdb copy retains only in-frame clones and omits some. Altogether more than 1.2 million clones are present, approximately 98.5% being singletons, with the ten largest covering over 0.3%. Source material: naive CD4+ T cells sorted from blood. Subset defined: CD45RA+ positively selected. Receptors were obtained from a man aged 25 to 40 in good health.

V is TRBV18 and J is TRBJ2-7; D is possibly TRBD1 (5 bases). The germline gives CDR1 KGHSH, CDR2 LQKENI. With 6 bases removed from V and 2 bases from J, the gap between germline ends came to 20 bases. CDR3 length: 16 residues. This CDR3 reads CASSPTGQNIAYEQYF. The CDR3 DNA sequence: TGTGCCAGCTCGCCCACAGGCCAGAACATAGCCTACGAGCAGTACTTC.

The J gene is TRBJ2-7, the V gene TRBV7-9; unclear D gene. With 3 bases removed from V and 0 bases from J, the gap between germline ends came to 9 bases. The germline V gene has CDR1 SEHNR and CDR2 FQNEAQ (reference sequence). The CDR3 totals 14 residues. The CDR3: CASSFLPNSYEQYF. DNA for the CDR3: TGTGCCAGCAGCTTTTTACCTAACTCCTACGAGCAGTACTTC.

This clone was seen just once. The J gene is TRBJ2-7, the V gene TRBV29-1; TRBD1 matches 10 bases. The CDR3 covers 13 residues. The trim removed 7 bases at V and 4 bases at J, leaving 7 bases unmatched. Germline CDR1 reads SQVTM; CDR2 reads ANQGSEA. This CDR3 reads CSGQGAGVYEQYF. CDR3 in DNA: TGCAGCGGACAGGGGGCCGGGGTTTACGAGCAGTACTTC.

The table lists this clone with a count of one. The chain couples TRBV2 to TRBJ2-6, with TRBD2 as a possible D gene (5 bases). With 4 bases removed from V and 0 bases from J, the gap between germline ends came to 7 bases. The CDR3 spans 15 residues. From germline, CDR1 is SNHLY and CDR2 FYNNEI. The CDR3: CASSGGSSGANVLTF. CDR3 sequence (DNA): TGTGCCAGCAGTGGTGGGAGCTCTGGGGCCAACGTCCTGACTTTC. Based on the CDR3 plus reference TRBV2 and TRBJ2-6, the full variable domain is EPEVTQTPSHQVTQMGQEVILRCVPISNHLYFYWYRQILGQKVEFLVSFYNNEISEKSEIFDDQFSVERPDGSNFTLKIRSTKLEDSAMYFCASSGGSSGANVLTFGAGSRLTVL.

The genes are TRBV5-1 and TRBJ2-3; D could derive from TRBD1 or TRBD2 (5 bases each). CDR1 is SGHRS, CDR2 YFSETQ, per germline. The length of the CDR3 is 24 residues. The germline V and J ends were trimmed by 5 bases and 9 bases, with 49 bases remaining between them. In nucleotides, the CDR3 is TGCGCCAGCAGTTTCCCGACAGCCGAGCCTTTCTATGGTGCGATGGAGAGGGGTCAAGACACGCAGTATTTT. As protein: CASSFPTAEPFYGAMERGQDTQYF.

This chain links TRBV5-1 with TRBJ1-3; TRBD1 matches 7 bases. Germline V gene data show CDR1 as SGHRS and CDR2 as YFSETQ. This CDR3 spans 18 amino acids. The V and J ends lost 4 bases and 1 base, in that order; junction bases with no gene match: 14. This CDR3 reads CASSQGQFRRGSGNTIYF. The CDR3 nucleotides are TGCGCCAGCAGCCAGGGACAGTTTCGGAGGGGTTCTGGAAACACCATATATTTT.

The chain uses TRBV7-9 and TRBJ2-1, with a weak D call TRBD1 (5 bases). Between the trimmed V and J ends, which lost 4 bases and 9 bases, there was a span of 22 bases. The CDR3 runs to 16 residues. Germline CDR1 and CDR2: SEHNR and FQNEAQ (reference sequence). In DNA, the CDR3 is TGTGCCAGCAGCTGGCGGTTGGGGCAAACTCCAGGTGAGCAGTTCTTC. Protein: CASSWRLGQTPGEQFF.

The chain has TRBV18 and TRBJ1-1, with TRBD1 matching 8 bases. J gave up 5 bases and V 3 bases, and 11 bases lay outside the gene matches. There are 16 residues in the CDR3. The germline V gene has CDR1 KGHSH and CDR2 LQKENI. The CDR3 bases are TGTGCCAGCTCACCCCCTTCCGACAGGGGCCGGACTGAAGCTTTCTTT. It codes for CASSPPSDRGRTEAFF.

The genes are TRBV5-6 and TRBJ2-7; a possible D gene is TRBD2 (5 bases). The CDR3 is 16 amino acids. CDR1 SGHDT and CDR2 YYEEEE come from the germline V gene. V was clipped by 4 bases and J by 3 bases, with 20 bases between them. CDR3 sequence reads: CASSQSTRGFLYEQYF. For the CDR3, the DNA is TGTGCCAGCAGCCAATCAACCCGGGGATTTCTCTACGAGCAGTACTTC.

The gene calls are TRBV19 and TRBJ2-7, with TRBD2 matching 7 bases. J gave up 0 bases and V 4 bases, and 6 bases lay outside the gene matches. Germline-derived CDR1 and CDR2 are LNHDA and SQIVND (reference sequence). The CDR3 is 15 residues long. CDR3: CASSRTSLPSYEQYF. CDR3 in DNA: TGTGCCAGTAGTAGGACTAGTCTACCCTCCTACGAGCAGTACTTC.

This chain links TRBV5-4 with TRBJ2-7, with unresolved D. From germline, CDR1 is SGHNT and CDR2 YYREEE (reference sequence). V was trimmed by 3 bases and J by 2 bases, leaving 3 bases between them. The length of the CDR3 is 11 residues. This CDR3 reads CASSSPYEQYF. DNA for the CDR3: TGTGCCAGCAGCTCCCCCTACGAGCAGTACTTC.

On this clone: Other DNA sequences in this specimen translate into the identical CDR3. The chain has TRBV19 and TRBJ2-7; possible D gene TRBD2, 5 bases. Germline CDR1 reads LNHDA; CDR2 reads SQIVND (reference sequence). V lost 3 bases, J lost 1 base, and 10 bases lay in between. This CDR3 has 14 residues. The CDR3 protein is CASSIRGNSYEQYF. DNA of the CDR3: TGTGCCAGTAGTATCCGGGGTAATTCCTACGAGCAGTACTTC.

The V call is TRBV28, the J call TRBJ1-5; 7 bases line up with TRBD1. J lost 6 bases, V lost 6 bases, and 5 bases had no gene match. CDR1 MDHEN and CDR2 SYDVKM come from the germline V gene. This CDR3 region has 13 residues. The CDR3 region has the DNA TGTGCCAGCAGGCAACAGGGGACTCAGCCCCAGCATTTT. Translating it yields CASRQQGTQPQHF. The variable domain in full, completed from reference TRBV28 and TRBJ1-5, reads DVKVTQSSRYLVKRTGEKVFLECVQDMDHENMFWYRQDPGLGLRLIYFSYDVKMKEKGDIPEGYSVSREKKERFSLILESASTNQTSMYLCASRQQGTQPQHFGDGTRLSIL.

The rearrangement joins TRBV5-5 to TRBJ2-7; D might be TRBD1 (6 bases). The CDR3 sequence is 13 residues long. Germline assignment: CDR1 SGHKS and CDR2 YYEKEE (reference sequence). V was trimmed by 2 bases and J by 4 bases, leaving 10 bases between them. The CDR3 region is CASSFWQGYEQYF. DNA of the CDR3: TGTGCCAGCAGCTTTTGGCAGGGGTACGAGCAGTACTTC.